The rows below give T cell receptor beta chains drawn from one sample of a study of blood T cell repertoires in COVID-19. Using immunoSEQ multiplex PCR, the repertoire was profiled, and TCRdb retains in-frame clones only, with some absent. The sample contains 70,000 to 80,000 clones, about 83% of which appear only once. The source material was peripheral blood. The receptors originated from an elderly man with acute or convalescent COVID-19. Both conserved end residues are part of each CDR3. The order of the fields is J gene, V gene, CDR3 protein.

J: TRBJ2-2
V: TRBV19
CDR3: CASTTSGMNTGELFF

J: TRBJ1-2
V: TRBV28
CDR3: CASSSTGGLSFYGYTF

J: TRBJ1-5
V: TRBV27
CDR3: CASSLSWGQQPQHF

J: TRBJ1-1
V: TRBV7-8
CDR3: CASNFGGLMNTEAFF

J: TRBJ1-3
V: TRBV11-2
CDR3: CASSPRVLGNTIYF

J: TRBJ2-1
V: TRBV9
CDR3: CASSTTGTGLDEQFF

J: TRBJ2-6
V: TRBV2
CDR3: CASNPRTGTSGANVLTF

J: TRBJ1-2
V: TRBV5-4
CDR3: CASSLDRGLDYGYTF

J: TRBJ2-5
V: TRBV7-2
CDR3: CASSLSGGQETQYF

J: TRBJ1-2
V: TRBV3-1/TRBV3-2
CDR3: CASSPPIRTGHYGYTF

J: TRBJ1-6
V: TRBV10-3
CDR3: CAISEKEGASSPLHF

J: TRBJ2-2
V: TRBV19
CDR3: CASSRGSGGASGELFF

J: TRBJ2-1
V: TRBV5-1
CDR3: CASSTGLAGDAYNEQFF

J: TRBJ1-2
V: TRBV6-2/TRBV6-3
CDR3: CASSVDRDYGYTF

J: TRBJ2-6
V: TRBV27
CDR3: CASSFLRTGQGANVLTF

J: TRBJ2-1
V: TRBV2
CDR3: CASTLEGRSYNEQFF

J: TRBJ1-5
V: TRBV11-2
CDR3: CASSVGTPGQPQHF

J: TRBJ1-1
V: TRBV2
CDR3: CASSDEGAGGTEAFF

J: TRBJ2-5
V: TRBV4-1
CDR3: CASSQGLTGVKETQYF

J: TRBJ2-7
V: TRBV7-2
CDR3: CASSFGLAGDNEQYF

J: TRBJ2-5
V: TRBV27
CDR3: CASSYGQQETQYF

J: TRBJ2-5
V: TRBV7-2
CDR3: CASSFRTGGGGGQETQYF

J: TRBJ1-2
V: TRBV25-1
CDR3: CASSDKGEGGYTF

J: TRBJ1-5
V: TRBV20-1
CDR3: CSASPGQILNQPQHF

J: TRBJ2-7
V: TRBV15
CDR3: CATSRLAGGDYEQYF

J: TRBJ1-1
V: TRBV7-9
CDR3: CASSSTGGRTEAFF

J: TRBJ1-6
V: TRBV18
CDR3: CASSPSGEAGNSPLHF

J: TRBJ2-7
V: TRBV28
CDR3: CASRQDRPYEQYF

J: TRBJ2-1
V: TRBV11-1
CDR3: CASSLPGQSAQFF

J: TRBJ1-4
V: TRBV15
CDR3: CATSRDRGGRFRGNEKLFF

J: TRBJ2-2
V: TRBV15
CDR3: CATSRDLGLAARGVTGELFF

J: TRBJ2-3
V: TRBV6-2/TRBV6-3
CDR3: CASSSTSGGGTDTQYF

J: TRBJ2-7
V: TRBV3-1/TRBV3-2
CDR3: CASSQVQGLAGRLYEQYF

J: TRBJ1-2
V: TRBV5-1
CDR3: CASSRDHNYGYTF

J: TRBJ2-7
V: TRBV12-3/TRBV12-4
CDR3: CASSYTYEQYF

J: TRBJ1-1
V: TRBV19
CDR3: CASSRQGVVNTEAFF